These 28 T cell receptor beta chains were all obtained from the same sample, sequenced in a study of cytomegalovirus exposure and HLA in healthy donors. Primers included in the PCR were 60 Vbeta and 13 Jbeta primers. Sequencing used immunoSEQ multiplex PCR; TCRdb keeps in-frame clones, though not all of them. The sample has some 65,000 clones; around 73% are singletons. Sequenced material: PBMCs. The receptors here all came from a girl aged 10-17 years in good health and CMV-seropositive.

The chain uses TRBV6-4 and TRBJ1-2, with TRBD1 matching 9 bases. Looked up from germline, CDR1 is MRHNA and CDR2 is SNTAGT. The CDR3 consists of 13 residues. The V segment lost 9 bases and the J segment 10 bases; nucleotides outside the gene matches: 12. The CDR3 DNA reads TGTGCCAGTTATCCGGGACAGGGTCGAGTCTACACCTTC. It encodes CASYPGQGRVYTF.

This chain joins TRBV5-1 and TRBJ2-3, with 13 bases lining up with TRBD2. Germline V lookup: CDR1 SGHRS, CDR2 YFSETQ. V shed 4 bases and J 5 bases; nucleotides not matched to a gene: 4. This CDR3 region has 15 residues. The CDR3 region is CASSLLAGGQDTQYF. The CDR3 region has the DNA TGCGCCAGCAGCCTACTAGCGGGGGGGCAAGATACGCAGTATTTT.

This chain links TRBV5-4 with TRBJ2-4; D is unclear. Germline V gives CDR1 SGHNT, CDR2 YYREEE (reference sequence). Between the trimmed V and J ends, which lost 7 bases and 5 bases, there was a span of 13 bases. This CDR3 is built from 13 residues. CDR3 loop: CASRPGGQNIQYF. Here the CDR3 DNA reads TGTGCCAGCCGCCCGGGTGGCCAAAACATTCAGTACTTC.

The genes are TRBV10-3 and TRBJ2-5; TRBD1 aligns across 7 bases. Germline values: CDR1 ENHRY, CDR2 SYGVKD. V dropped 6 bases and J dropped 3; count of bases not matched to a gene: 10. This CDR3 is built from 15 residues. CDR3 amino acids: CAISLIGQAKETQYF. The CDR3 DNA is TGTGCCATCAGCCTGATTGGACAGGCCAAAGAGACCCAGTACTTC.

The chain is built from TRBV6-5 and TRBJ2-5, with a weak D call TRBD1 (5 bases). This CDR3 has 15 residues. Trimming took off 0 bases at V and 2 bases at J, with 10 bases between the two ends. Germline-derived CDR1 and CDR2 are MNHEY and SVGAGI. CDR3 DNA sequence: TGTGCCAGCAGTTACTCGCCCAGGGAACAAGAGACCCAGTACTTC. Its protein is CASSYSPREQETQYF.

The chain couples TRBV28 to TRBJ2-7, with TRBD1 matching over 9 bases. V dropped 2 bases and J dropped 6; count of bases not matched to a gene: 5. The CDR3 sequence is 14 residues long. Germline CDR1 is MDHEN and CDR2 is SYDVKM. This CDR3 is CASSLGGQGGEQYF. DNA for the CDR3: TGTGCCAGCAGTTTAGGGGGACAGGGAGGCGAGCAGTACTTC.

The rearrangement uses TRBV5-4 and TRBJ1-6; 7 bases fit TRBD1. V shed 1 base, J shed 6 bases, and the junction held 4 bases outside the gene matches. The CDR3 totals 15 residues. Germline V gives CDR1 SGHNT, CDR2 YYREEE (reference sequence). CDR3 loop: CASSLTGDSNSPLHF. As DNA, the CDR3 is TGTGCCAGCAGCTTGACAGGGGATAGTAATTCACCCCTCCACTTT.

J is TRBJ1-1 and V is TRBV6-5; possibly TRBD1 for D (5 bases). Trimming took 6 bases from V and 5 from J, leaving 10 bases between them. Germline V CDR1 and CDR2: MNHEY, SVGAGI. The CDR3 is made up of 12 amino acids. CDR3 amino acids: CASSFGQTEAFF. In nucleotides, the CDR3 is TGTGCCAGCAGCTTCGGACAAACTGAAGCTTTCTTT.

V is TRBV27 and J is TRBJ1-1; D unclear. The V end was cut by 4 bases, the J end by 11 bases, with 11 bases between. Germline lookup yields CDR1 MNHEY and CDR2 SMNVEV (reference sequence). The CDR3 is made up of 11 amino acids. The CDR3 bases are TGTGCCAGCAGTTCACTCGGGAACGCTTTCTTT. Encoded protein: CASSSLGNAFF.

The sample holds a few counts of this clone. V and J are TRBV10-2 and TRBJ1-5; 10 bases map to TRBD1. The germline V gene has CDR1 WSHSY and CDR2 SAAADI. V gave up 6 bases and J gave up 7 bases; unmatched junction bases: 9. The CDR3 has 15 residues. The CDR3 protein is CASRERQGADQPQHF. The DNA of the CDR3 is TGCGCCAGCAGGGAAAGACAGGGGGCTGACCAGCCCCAGCATTTT.

The CDR3 nucleotides read TGTGCCAGCAGTTCGACCGGGACAGGGGCGAACACCATATATTTT. It codes for CASSSTGTGANTIYF. The V and J genes are TRBV6-5 and TRBJ1-3, with 10 bases aligning to TRBD1. Per the germline V gene, CDR1 is MNHEY and CDR2 is SVGAGI. The CDR3 sequence is 15 residues long. Germline trimming cut 4 bases from V and 7 bases from J; bases unmatched to any gene: 7.

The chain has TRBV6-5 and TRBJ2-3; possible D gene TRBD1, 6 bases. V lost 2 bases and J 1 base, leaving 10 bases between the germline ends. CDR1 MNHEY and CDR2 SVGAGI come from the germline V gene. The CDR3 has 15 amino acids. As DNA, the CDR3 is TGTGCCAGCAGTTACGGGGGCGCCGGCACAGATACGCAGTATTTT. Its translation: CASSYGGAGTDTQYF.

The CDR3 bases are TGTGCCAGCAGTGAGGAGGGGTGGGGGACTAATCAGCCCCAGCATTTT. Its protein is CASSEEGWGTNQPQHF. The chain employs TRBV2 and TRBJ1-5; D is possibly TRBD1 (5 bases). Germline CDR1 and CDR2: SNHLY and FYNNEI. CDR3 length: 16 residues. V gave up 3 bases and J gave up 4 bases, with 16 bases separating them.

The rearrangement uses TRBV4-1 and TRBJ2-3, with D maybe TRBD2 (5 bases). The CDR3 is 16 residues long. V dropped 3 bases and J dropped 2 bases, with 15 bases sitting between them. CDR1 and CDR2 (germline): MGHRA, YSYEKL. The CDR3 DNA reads TGCGCCAGCAGCCATGGCTATGGACTGAACACAGATACGCAGTATTTT. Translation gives CASSHGYGLNTDTQYF.

The CDR3 DNA reads TGTGCCAGCAGCTTTCCTCCCAGGGCAGCTTTCTTT. Its translation: CASSFPPRAAFF. The chain employs TRBV7-2 and TRBJ1-1; D might be TRBD1 (5 bases). Germline assignment: CDR1 SGHTA and CDR2 FQGNSA. V lost 3 bases and J lost 10, with 12 bases in between. The CDR3 has 12 residues.

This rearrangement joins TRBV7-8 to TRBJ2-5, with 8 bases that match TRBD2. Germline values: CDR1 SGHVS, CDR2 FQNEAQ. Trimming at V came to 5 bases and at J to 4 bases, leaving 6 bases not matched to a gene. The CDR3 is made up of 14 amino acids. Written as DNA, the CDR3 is TGTGCCAGCAGCCAACGGGGGGGTATAGAGACCCAGTACTTC. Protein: CASSQRGGIETQYF. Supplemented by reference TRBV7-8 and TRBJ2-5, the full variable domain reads GAGVSQSPRYKVAKRGQDVALRCDPISGHVSLFWYQQALGQGPEFLTYFQNEAQLDKSGLPSDRFFAERPEGSVSTLKIQRTQQEDSAVYLCASSQRGGIETQYFGPGTRLLVL.

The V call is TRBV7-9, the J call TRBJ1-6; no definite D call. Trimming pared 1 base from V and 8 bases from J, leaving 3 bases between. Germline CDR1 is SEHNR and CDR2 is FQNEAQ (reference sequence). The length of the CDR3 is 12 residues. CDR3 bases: TGTGCCAGCAGCTTAGTAGATTCACCCCTCCACTTT. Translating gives CASSLVDSPLHF.

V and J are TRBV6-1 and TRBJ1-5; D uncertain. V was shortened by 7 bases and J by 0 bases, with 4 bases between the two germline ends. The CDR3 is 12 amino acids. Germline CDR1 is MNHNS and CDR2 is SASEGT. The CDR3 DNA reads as TGTGCCAGCAAATATAGCAATCAGCCCCAGCATTTT. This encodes CASKYSNQPQHF.

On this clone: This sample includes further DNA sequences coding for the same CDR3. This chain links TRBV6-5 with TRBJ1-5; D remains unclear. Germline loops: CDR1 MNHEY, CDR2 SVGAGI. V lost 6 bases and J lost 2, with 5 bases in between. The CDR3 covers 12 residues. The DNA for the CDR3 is TGTGCCAGCAGGCAGGGCAATCAGCCCCAGCATTTT. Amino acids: CASRQGNQPQHF.

CDR3 sequence reads: CASSLFGLRKDISYNEQFF. The CDR3 DNA follows: TGTGCCAGCAGTTTATTCGGACTAAGAAAGGATATTTCCTACAATGAGCAGTTCTTC. This chain joins TRBV28 and TRBJ2-1; D is possibly TRBD2 (6 bases). CDR3 size: 19 residues. V was clipped by 1 base and J by 1 base, with 20 bases between them. The V gene's germline CDR1 is MDHEN and CDR2 SYDVKM.

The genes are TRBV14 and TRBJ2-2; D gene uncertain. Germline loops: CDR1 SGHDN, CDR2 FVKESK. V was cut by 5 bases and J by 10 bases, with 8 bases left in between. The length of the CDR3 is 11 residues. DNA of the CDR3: TGTGCCAGCAGCTACGGTCCGGAGCTGTTTTTT. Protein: CASSYGPELFF.

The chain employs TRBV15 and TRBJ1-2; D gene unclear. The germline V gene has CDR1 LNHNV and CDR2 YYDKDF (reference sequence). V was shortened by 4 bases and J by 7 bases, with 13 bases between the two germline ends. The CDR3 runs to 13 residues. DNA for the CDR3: TGTGCCACCAGCATGGGAGGAACAAGTGGCTACACCTTC. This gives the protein CATSMGGTSGYTF.

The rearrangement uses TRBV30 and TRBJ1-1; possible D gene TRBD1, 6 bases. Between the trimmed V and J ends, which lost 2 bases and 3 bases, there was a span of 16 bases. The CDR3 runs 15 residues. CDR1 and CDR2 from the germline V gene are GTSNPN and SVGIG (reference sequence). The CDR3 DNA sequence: TGTGCCTGGAGTTCTTGGGGGGGCCAAGACACTGAAGCTTTCTTT. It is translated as CAWSSWGGQDTEAFF.

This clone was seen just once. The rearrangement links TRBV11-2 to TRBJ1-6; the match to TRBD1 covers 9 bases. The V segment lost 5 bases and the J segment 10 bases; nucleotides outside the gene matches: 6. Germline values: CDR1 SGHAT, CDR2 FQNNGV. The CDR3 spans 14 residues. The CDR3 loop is CASSLGTGSSPLHF. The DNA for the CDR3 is TGTGCCAGCAGCCTCGGGACAGGGTCCTCACCCCTCCACTTT.

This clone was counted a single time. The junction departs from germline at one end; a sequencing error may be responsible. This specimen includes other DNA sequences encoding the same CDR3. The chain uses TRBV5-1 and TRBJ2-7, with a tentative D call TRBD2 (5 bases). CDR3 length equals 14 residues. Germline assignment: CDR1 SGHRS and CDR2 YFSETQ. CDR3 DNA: TGCGCCAGCAGCTTGGGGGAGTCCTCCTACGAGCAATACTTC. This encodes CASSLGESSYEQYF. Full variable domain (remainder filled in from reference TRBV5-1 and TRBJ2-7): KAGVTQTPRYLIKTRGQQVTLSCSPISGHRSVSWYQQTPGQGLQFLFEYFSETQRNKGNFPGRFSGRQFSNSRSEMNVSTLELGDSALYLCASSLGESSYEQYFGPGTRLTVT.

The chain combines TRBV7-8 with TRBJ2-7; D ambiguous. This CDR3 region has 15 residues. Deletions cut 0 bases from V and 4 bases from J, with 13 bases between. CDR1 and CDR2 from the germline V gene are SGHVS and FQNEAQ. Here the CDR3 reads CASSLARTARYEQYF. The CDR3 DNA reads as TGTGCCAGCAGCTTAGCGAGAACGGCGAGGTACGAGCAGTACTTC.

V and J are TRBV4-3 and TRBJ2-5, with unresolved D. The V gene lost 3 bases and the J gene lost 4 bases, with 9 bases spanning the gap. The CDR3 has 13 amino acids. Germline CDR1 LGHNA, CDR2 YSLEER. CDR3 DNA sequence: TGCGCCAGCAGCCAGGTCACGGGAGAGACCCAGTACTTC. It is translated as CASSQVTGETQYF.

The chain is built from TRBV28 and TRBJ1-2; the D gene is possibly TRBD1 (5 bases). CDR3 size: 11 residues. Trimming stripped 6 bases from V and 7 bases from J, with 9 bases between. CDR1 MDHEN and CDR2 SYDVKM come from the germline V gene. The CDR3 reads CASSRRAGYTF. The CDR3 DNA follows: TGTGCCAGCAGCCGCAGGGCTGGCTACACCTTC.